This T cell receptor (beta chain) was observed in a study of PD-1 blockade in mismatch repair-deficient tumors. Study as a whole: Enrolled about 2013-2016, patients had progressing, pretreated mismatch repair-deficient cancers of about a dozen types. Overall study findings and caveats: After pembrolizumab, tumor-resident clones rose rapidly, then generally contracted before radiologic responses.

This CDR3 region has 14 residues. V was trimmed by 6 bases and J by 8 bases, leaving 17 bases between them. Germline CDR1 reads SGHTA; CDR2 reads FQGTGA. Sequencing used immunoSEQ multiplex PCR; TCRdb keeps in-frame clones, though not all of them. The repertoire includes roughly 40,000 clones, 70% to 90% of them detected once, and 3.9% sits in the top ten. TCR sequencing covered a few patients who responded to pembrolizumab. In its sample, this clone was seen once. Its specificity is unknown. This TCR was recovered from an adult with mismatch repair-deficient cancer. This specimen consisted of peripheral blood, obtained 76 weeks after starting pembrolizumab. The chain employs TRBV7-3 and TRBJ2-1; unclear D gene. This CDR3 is CASRRGPKEDEQFF. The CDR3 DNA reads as TGTGCCAGCAGAAGAGGACCTAAGGAAGATGAGCAGTTCTTC.